The T cell receptor beta chain described here comes from a study of control samples from healthy donors and cancer patients. The data were produced by immunoSEQ multiplex PCR, yet TCRdb's version contains in-frame clones alone and is incomplete. In the table there are 95,000 to 130,000 clones, more than 75% of which are singletons. Points on this clone: This same CDR3 is encoded by further DNA sequences in the sample.

Sequencing was carried out using blood. The clonotype originates from a woman in her 70s in good health.

Here the CDR3 DNA reads TGTGCCAGCAGTTACTCGGGGGCCTACGAGCAGTACTTC. It specifies CASSYSGAYEQYF. The V call is TRBV6-2 or TRBV6-3, the J call TRBJ2-7, with D perhaps matching TRBD1 or TRBD2 (5 bases each). CDR1 and CDR2 (germline): MNHEY, SVGEGT. The CDR3 spans 13 residues. The germline V and J ends were trimmed by 0 bases and 2 bases, with 5 bases remaining between them.